The 11 T cell receptor beta chains in this list originate from one sample, sequenced in a study of T cells in Graves' hyperthyroidism and ophthalmopathy (dated by TCRdb to between 2019 and 2020). The protocol used for the library was multiplex PCR. TCRdb names Illumina HiSeq 2000 as the instrument used. TCR beta CDR3 regions were amplified from RNA transcripts. The TCR CDR3 was subjected to a first round of RT-PCR using the HTBI primer set and the Qiagen OneStep RT-PCR kit. The public reads were reprocessed in TCRdb via fastp at Q25 and MiXCR, keeping in-frame beta chains. Entries that share a CDR3 protein sequence are merged under the most common genes and DNA. The sample includes roughly 650,000 distinct CDR3 sequences, with roughly a sixth observed a single time. Less than 3.5% of the sample goes to the ten largest clones. The sequencing input was blood. Receptors originate from a woman aged 35 to 49 with Graves' ophthalmopathy.

This clonotype was seen ten or more times. The rearrangement uses TRBV20-1 and TRBJ2-7; D is undetermined. With 3 bases removed from V and 1 base from J, the gap between germline ends came to 7 bases. The germline gives CDR1 DFQATT, CDR2 SNEGSKA (reference sequence). The CDR3 extends over 12 amino acids. CDR3 amino acids: CSASVVSYEQYF. The CDR3 DNA is TGCAGTGCTAGTGTGGTTTCCTACGAGCAGTACTTC.

This clonotype appeared many times. The CDR3 protein is CASNRLAGPDTQYF. DNA for the CDR3: TGTGCCAGCAATAGACTAGCGGGTCCAGATACGCAGTATTTT. The gene calls are TRBV2 and TRBJ2-3, with 10 bases identical to TRBD2. Unmatched junction bases numbered 5, after V lost 7 bases and J lost 4 bases. Germline V gene data show CDR1 as SNHLY and CDR2 as FYNNEI. CDR3 length: 14 residues.

This clonotype has more than one count but fewer than ten. The chain carries TRBV5-1 and TRBJ2-3, with 10 bases fitting TRBD2. J lost 3 bases, V lost 0 bases, and 4 bases had no gene match. Germline values: CDR1 SGHRS, CDR2 YFSETQ. The CDR3 covers 16 residues. The CDR3 nucleotides are TGCGCCAGCAGCTTGGGTTCTAGCGGGAGTACAGATACGCAGTATTTT. Translating it yields CASSLGSSGSTDTQYF.

The rearrangement joins TRBV20-1 to TRBJ1-2, with TRBD1 identical over 11 bases. CDR1 is DFQATT, CDR2 SNEGSKA, per germline (reference sequence). There are 15 residues in the CDR3. Unmatched junction bases numbered 8, after V lost 6 bases and J lost 2 bases. The CDR3 DNA reads as TGCAGTGCCTCTTCGGACAGGGGGCAGAACTATGGCTACACCTTC. It codes for CSASSDRGQNYGYTF.

In this sample, this clonotype turned up a few times. The chain joins TRBV20-1 to TRBJ2-2, with TRBD2 identical over 15 bases. The CDR3 is made up of 18 amino acids. CDR1 DFQATT and CDR2 SNEGSKA come from the germline V gene (reference sequence). V trimming: 1 base; J trimming: 8 bases; junction bases outside the gene matches: 11. The CDR3 loop is CSARAPPGLAGGLGELFF. The CDR3 DNA is TGCAGTGCTAGAGCCCCCCCGGGACTAGCGGGAGGTTTGGGGGAGCTGTTTTTT.

The chain carries TRBV2 and TRBJ1-1; the D is unclear. Trimming removed 7 bases at V and 0 bases at J, with 12 bases between. The CDR3 contains 14 residues. Germline CDR1 reads SNHLY; CDR2 reads FYNNEI. This CDR3 is CASTQRLLNTEAFF. The DNA for the CDR3 is TGTGCCAGCACCCAAAGGCTTTTGAACACTGAAGCTTTCTTT.

In the case of this clonotype: This may stem from a read error, because a much larger clone lies one nucleotide away. The chain employs TRBV3-1 and TRBJ2-5; 7 bases are a match to TRBD1. CDR1 and CDR2 from the germline V gene are LGHDT and YNNKEL (reference sequence). The V gene end was trimmed by 1 base and the J gene end by 7 bases; junction bases not matched to a gene: 12. The CDR3 is 16 amino acids. The DNA of the CDR3 is TGTGCCAGCAGCCAAGCGAACAGGGGTACCAGAGGGACCCAGTACTTC. It yields the protein CASSQANRGTRGTQYF.

In regard to this clonotype: A much larger clone is a single base away; this may be a read error. This chain joins TRBV11-2 and TRBJ2-2; perhaps TRBD1 as D (6 bases). This CDR3 is built from 15 residues. Trimming removed 6 bases from V and 2 bases from J, with 13 bases in between. Germline V gene lookup returns CDR1 SGHAT and CDR2 FQNNGV. The CDR3 nucleotides read TGTGCCAGCAGGATACAGGGATATAACACCGGGGAGCTGTTTTTT. Translating it yields CASRIQGYNTGELFF.

This clonotype was counted at least ten times. The rearrangement links TRBV18 to TRBJ2-3, with 7 bases that match TRBD1. Losses at the gene ends were 8 bases for V and 5 bases for J; bases not matched to a gene: 4. Germline V gene data show CDR1 as KGHSH and CDR2 as LQKENI. The CDR3 extends over 12 amino acids. For the CDR3, the DNA is TGTGCCAGCAGCCCAGGGGGAGATACGCAGTATTTT. This encodes CASSPGGDTQYF.

The sample holds many counts of this clonotype. The CDR3 here is CASSQDRGSEQFF. Here the CDR3 DNA reads TGTGCCAGCAGCCAAGATCGGGGGTCCGAGCAGTTCTTC. The rearrangement links TRBV3-1 to TRBJ2-1; the D gene is possibly TRBD2 (6 bases). Trimming cost V 0 bases and J 10 bases, with 10 bases left between them. CDR3 size: 13 residues. Germline values: CDR1 LGHDT, CDR2 YNNKEL (reference sequence).

About this clonotype: Since a much larger clone is just one base distant, this may be a read error. The chain joins TRBV20-1 to TRBJ1-4; maybe TRBD1 (5 bases). Per germline, CDR1 DFQATT and CDR2 SNEGSKA (reference sequence). The CDR3 length is 13 residues. CDR3 loop: CSAYGGTNEKLLF. In DNA, the CDR3 is TGCAGTGCTTACGGAGGGACTAATGAAAAACTGCTTTTT.